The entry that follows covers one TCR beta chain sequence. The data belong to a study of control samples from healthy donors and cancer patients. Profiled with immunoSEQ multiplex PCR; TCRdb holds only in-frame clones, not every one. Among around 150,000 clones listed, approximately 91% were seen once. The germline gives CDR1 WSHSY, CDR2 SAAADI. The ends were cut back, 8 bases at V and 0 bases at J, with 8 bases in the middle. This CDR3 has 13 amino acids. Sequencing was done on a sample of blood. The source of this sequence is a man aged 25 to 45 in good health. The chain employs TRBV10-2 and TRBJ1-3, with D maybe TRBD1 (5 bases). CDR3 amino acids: CASAGFSGNTIYF. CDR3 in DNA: TGCGCCAGCGCAGGGTTCTCTGGAAACACCATATATTTT.